The sequence of this TCR beta chain was determined in a study of cytomegalovirus exposure and HLA in healthy donors (dated by TCRdb to the late 2010s). The study in broad terms: According to a later analysis, one platform produced both the roughly 120 validation repertoires and the 666 repertoires of the first cohort. The study combined high-throughput TCR immunosequencing, statistical association of individual TCRs with disease status, and machine learning to predict cytomegalovirus infection status. The study aimed to test whether signatures of past pathogen exposure could be identified by cataloging public T cell receptors. In addition to the first cohort of 666 subjects, a separate validation cohort of around 110 different subjects was used. The paper's findings and limits, for the study overall: All 120 or so repertoires were used to score co-occurrence in the validation cohort in a later analysis, because that analysis had no HLA typing for the cohort. Most TCR sequences were seen in very few donors, while some public TCRs were found in many individuals. The authors suggested that the approach could potentially be generalized to other disease states and immunological phenotypes. Three of the identified cytomegalovirus-associated TCR beta chains were confirmed in vitro to be specific for cytomegalovirus antigens. In the study, approximately 160 TCR beta chains were listed as associated with cytomegalovirus. In a later analysis, TCRs clustered in the first cohort were found to also tend to co-occur in the roughly 120 validation repertoires, with 85% to 95% of cluster scores above 0. The classifier was reported to diagnose cytomegalovirus status with high specificity and sensitivity in both the original and validation cohorts.

With regard to this clone: The target of this receptor is not known. Base qualities are not at hand, and no much larger clone is one base apart.

Preparation of the library involved the immunoSEQ multiplex PCR assay. Concerning the study's data processing: To diagnose cytomegalovirus status from the catalog of TCR beta chain sequences, a statistical classification framework was built. TCRdb stores this immuneACCESS table with in-frame sequences only. Part of the clones is absent; in the studies checked, under half of the shortfall reflects unresolved V genes, and no reason is known for the rest. That table is the source of V, J and clone size, and D and trimming were worked out from the DNA. This sample lists 100,000 to 150,000 clones; about 88% were detected once. The ten largest make up 1% to 1.5% of the sample. CDR1 and CDR2, per the germline V gene, are SGHNT and YENEEA. A distance of 8 bases separates the germline ends of V and J, which lose 3 bases and 3 bases respectively. The CDR3 runs 14 amino acids, cysteine and phenylalanine included. The kept DNA is CDR3 alone, 42 bases in frame from the first base.

Donors formed part of the validation cohort, which comprised approximately 130 subjects and was distinct from the first cohort of 550 to 850 subjects. The material sequenced was PBMCs. The clonotype originates from a woman aged 18-29 years in good health and CMV-seronegative. This chain is built from TRBV11-3 and TRBJ2-2, with the D gene not confidently named. CDR3 reads: CASSFGRDTGELFF. In nucleotide form, the sequence is TGTGCCAGCAGCTTCGGCCGGGACACCGGGGAGCTGTTTTTT.